Presented here are 30 T cell receptor beta chains from one specimen sequenced in a study of blood T cell repertoires in COVID-19. The method was immunoSEQ multiplex PCR; TCRdb's version includes in-frame clones alone and lacks a portion of them. The sample shows 120,000 or so clones, approximately 87% of them seen only once. Sequenced: peripheral blood. The receptor set was obtained from a man between 60 and 75 years old with acute or convalescent COVID-19.

The V and J genes are TRBV7-3 and TRBJ2-3, with D perhaps TRBD1 (5 bases). Per the germline V gene, CDR1 is SGHTA and CDR2 is FQGTGA. The V gene lost 1 base and the J gene lost 4 bases, with 15 bases spanning the gap. The CDR3 contains 16 residues. CDR3 protein: CASSLILSRAPDTQYF. The CDR3 nucleotides are TGTGCCAGCAGCTTAATTCTAAGCAGGGCCCCAGATACGCAGTATTTT.

J is TRBJ2-4 and V is TRBV27, with a weak D call TRBD2 (6 bases). The CDR3 is made up of 18 amino acids. Germline V gene lookup returns CDR1 MNHEY and CDR2 SMNVEV (reference sequence). V gave up 1 base and J gave up 0 bases, with 16 bases separating them. In DNA, the CDR3 is TGTGCCAGCAGTTTATTAGTGGGGGACTTCTCAGCCAAAAACATTCAGTACTTC. It encodes CASSLLVGDFSAKNIQYF.

The chain recombines TRBV29-1 with TRBJ2-3; 10 bases are shared with TRBD2. With V trimmed by 6 bases and J by 0 bases, 9 bases remained unmatched. This CDR3 contains 16 residues. CDR1 is SQVTM and CDR2 is ANQGSEA in the germline V gene. This CDR3 is CSVAGTSETSTDTQYF. The CDR3 DNA follows: TGCAGCGTCGCCGGGACTAGCGAGACTAGCACAGATACGCAGTATTTT.

V is TRBV6-5 and J is TRBJ1-2, with D possibly matching TRBD1 (5 bases). This CDR3 is built from 12 residues. Germline CDR1 reads MNHEY; CDR2 reads SVGAGI. Trimming removed 10 bases at V and 7 bases at J, with 16 bases between. The CDR3 reads CATRQGPGGYTF. CDR3 sequence (DNA): TGTGCCACGCGTCAGGGTCCGGGTGGCTACACCTTC.

The chain has TRBV11-2 and TRBJ2-1; D is perhaps TRBD2 (6 bases). Trimming cost V 5 bases and J 7 bases, with 12 bases left between them. The CDR3 is 13 amino acids. The germline gives CDR1 SGHAT, CDR2 FQNNGV. CDR3 sequence reads: CASSLYSGNEQFF. The CDR3 DNA reads TGTGCCAGCAGCCTCTATAGCGGAAATGAGCAGTTCTTC.

This sequence joins TRBV6-5 and TRBJ2-1, with 8 nucleotides matching TRBD2. The length of the CDR3 is 15 residues. V lost 6 bases to trimming and J lost 1 base; unmatched junction nucleotides: 5. The germline V gene encodes CDR1 MNHEY and CDR2 SVGAGI. The CDR3 here is CASSHRGGSYNEQFF. CDR3 DNA: TGTGCCAGCAGCCACCGGGGGGGGTCCTACAATGAGCAGTTCTTC.

V gene TRBV28 combines with J gene TRBJ1-2; 7 bases map to TRBD1. Germline CDR1 reads MDHEN; CDR2 reads SYDVKM. V lost 3 bases and J lost 5; bases outside the gene matches: 12. The CDR3 runs to 16 residues. The CDR3 DNA sequence: TGTGCCAGCAGTTTGTCGGACAGGCCTATGGCATATGGCTACACCTTC. It yields the protein CASSLSDRPMAYGYTF.

This sequence joins TRBV6-6 and TRBJ2-2, with a tentative D call TRBD1 (5 bases). Per the germline V gene, CDR1 is MNHNY and CDR2 is SVGAGI (reference sequence). This CDR3 contains 13 residues. Trimming stripped 6 bases from V and 3 bases from J, with 8 bases between. The CDR3 DNA reads as TGTGCCAGCAGACCCAGGGACACCGGGGAGCTGTTTTTT. Its protein is CASRPRDTGELFF.

Points on this clone: This specimen includes other DNA sequences encoding the same CDR3. V is TRBV18 and J is TRBJ2-1; the D gene is possibly TRBD1 (5 bases). Trimming removed 2 bases from V and 8 bases from J, with 10 bases in between. CDR3 length: 13 residues. The V gene's germline CDR1 is KGHSH and CDR2 LQKENI. The CDR3, as DNA: TGTGCCAGCTCACCAAGGGGAATAGATGAGCAGTTCTTC. Its protein product is CASSPRGIDEQFF. Using reference TRBV18 and TRBJ2-1 for the parts outside the CDR3, the full variable domain is NAGVMQNPRHLVRRRGQEARLRCSPMKGHSHVYWYRQLPEEGLKFMVYLQKENIIDESGMPKERFSAEFPKEGPSILRIQQVVRGDSAAYFCASSPRGIDEQFFGPGTRLTVL.

This clone came up a few times. The V and J genes are TRBV29-1 and TRBJ1-1, with 7 bases matching TRBD1. Unmatched junction bases numbered 7, after V lost 4 bases and J lost 5 bases. This CDR3 has 13 residues. The germline V gene has CDR1 SQVTM and CDR2 ANQGSEA. The CDR3 coding sequence is TGCAGCGTTGCCCAAGGACAGGTAACTGAAGCTTTCTTT. It codes for CSVAQGQVTEAFF.

This sequence joins TRBV3-1 (or the pseudogene TRBV3-2) and TRBJ2-1; D is undetermined. The V end was cut by 0 bases, the J end by 7 bases, with 10 bases between. This CDR3 is built from 14 residues. Germline V gene sequence: CDR1 LGHDT, CDR2 YNNKEL (reference sequence). For the CDR3, the DNA is TGTGCCAGCAGCCAAGATCCCTACGTGAATGAGCAGTTCTTC. Its translation: CASSQDPYVNEQFF.

This clone has more than one count but fewer than ten. The rearrangement uses TRBV14 and TRBJ2-2; perhaps TRBD2 as D (7 bases). Trimming removed 4 bases from V and 5 bases from J, with 11 bases in between. The CDR3 sequence is 14 residues long. CDR1 and CDR2 from the germline V gene are SGHDN and FVKESK. The CDR3 protein is CASSRRGGTGELFF. The DNA of the CDR3 is TGTGCCAGCAGCCGGAGGGGGGGTACCGGGGAGCTGTTTTTT.

The chain links TRBV30 to TRBJ2-5; D possibly corresponds to TRBD2 (5 bases). The CDR3 length is 12 residues. The ends were cut back, 0 bases at V and 5 bases at J, with 7 bases in the middle. Germline V gives CDR1 GTSNPN, CDR2 SVGIG (reference sequence). The CDR3 nucleotides are TGTGCCTGGAGTGTAGGCGGGGAGACCCAGTACTTC. This codes for CAWSVGGETQYF.

This clone occurred once. The chain joins TRBV28 to TRBJ1-1; D gene ambiguous. CDR3 length: 13 residues. The germline V and J ends were trimmed by 7 bases and 1 base, with 10 bases remaining between them. Germline V CDR1 and CDR2: MDHEN, SYDVKM. CDR3 bases: TGTGCCAGCACTTCAACGGGGAACACTGAAGCTTTCTTT. It translates to CASTSTGNTEAFF.

The V gene is TRBV18, the J gene TRBJ1-1; D might be TRBD1 (6 bases). The CDR3 is made up of 13 amino acids. The V gene lost 10 bases and the J gene lost 0 bases, with 12 bases spanning the gap. Germline V lookup: CDR1 KGHSH, CDR2 LQKENI. This CDR3 is CANSRGMNTEAFF. The DNA of the CDR3 is TGTGCCAACTCGAGGGGGATGAACACTGAAGCTTTCTTT.

To note about this clone: The identical CDR3 is also encoded by other nucleotide sequences in the sample. The V call is TRBV7-3, the J call TRBJ2-3; D might be TRBD2 (6 bases). Per germline, CDR1 SGHTA and CDR2 FQGTGA. Trimming left V 0 bases short and J 2 bases short, with 9 bases between. This CDR3 region has 15 residues. This CDR3 is CASSLTGGLTDTQYF. The CDR3 DNA sequence: TGTGCCAGCAGCTTAACTGGGGGACTCACAGATACGCAGTATTTT.

The chain has TRBV27 and TRBJ1-1; the D gene is possibly TRBD1 (5 bases). The V and J ends lost 4 bases and 5 bases respectively, with 14 bases between them. Per the germline V gene, CDR1 is MNHEY and CDR2 is SMNVEV (reference sequence). This CDR3 is built from 14 residues. The CDR3 here is CASSWQGYGTEAFF. CDR3 nucleotides: TGTGCCAGCAGTTGGCAGGGATATGGTACTGAAGCTTTCTTT.

This clone was counted only a few times. DNA for the CDR3: TGTGCCAGCAGCGTAGGGACAGGGAGCACAGATACGCAGTATTTT. It yields the protein CASSVGTGSTDTQYF. The rearrangement joins TRBV9 to TRBJ2-3, with TRBD1 identical over 8 bases. The CDR3 extends over 15 amino acids. Per germline, CDR1 SGDLS and CDR2 YYNGEE. V gave up 0 bases and J gave up 0 bases; unmatched junction bases: 0.

The rearrangement links TRBV3-1 (or the pseudogene TRBV3-2) to TRBJ2-7, with 7 positions matching TRBD2. After removal of 0 bases from V and 9 bases from J, the junction contained 5 bases not matched to a gene. CDR3 size: 13 residues. CDR1 is LGHDT and CDR2 is YNNKEL in the germline V gene (reference sequence). This CDR3 reads CASSQDIQRGQYF. CDR3 sequence (DNA): TGTGCCAGCAGCCAAGATATCCAGCGGGGGCAGTACTTC.

This clone was seen more than once but under ten times. The V call is TRBV5-1, the J call TRBJ1-1; maybe TRBD1 (5 bases). Deletions cut 0 bases from V and 1 base from J, with 10 bases between. Germline CDR1 is SGHRS and CDR2 is YFSETQ. CDR3 length equals 15 residues. CDR3 in amino acids: CASSLDPRENTEAFF. The CDR3 coding sequence is TGCGCCAGCAGCTTGGATCCCAGGGAGAACACTGAAGCTTTCTTT.

The gene calls are TRBV28 and TRBJ2-7, with a possible D match to TRBD2 (5 bases). Per germline, CDR1 MDHEN and CDR2 SYDVKM. The CDR3 is 11 residues long. V was shortened by 5 bases and J by 5 bases, with 7 bases between the two germline ends. DNA for the CDR3: TGTGCCAGCAGTCAAGCGGACGAGCAGTACTTC. Translated, it gives CASSQADEQYF.

The chain recombines TRBV28 with TRBJ2-1; no firm D call. This CDR3 contains 12 residues. CDR1 is MDHEN and CDR2 is SYDVKM in the germline V gene. Trimming shortened V by 5 bases and J by 3 bases, and 5 bases separated the two germline ends. This CDR3 is CASSPGYNEQFF. CDR3 in DNA: TGTGCCAGCAGTCCAGGCTACAATGAGCAGTTCTTC.

The chain carries TRBV6-7 and TRBJ2-1, with 8 positions matching TRBD1. TRBV6-7 is an open reading frame, and its role is uncertain. V was pared by 2 bases and J by 9 bases, with 12 bases of the junction left unmatched. The CDR3 is made up of 16 amino acids. For the CDR3, the DNA is TGTGCCAGCAGTTACAGGTCTAGGACAGGGTTTGGTGAGCAGTTCTTC. Amino acids: CASSYRSRTGFGEQFF.

V and J are TRBV4-2 and TRBJ2-1, with D maybe TRBD1 (6 bases). The CDR3 runs to 15 residues. The ends were cut back, 4 bases at V and 2 bases at J, with 12 bases in the middle. Germline V gene lookup returns CDR1 LGHNA and CDR2 YNFKEQ. The CDR3 sequence is CASSPEGGTYNEQFF. CDR3 coding DNA: TGTGCCAGCAGCCCAGAAGGGGGTACCTACAATGAGCAGTTCTTC.

This chain uses TRBV7-9 with TRBJ2-1; no reliable D call. Germline loops: CDR1 SEHNR, CDR2 FQNEAQ (reference sequence). The V gene lost 8 bases and the J gene lost 7 bases, with 15 bases spanning the gap. The CDR3 is made up of 13 amino acids. DNA of the CDR3: TGTGCCAGCGAAGAGGAATCTAGGAATGAGCAGTTCTTC. This codes for CASEEESRNEQFF.

This clone was counted a few times. The chain couples TRBV28 to TRBJ2-7; 9 nucleotides agree with TRBD1. The germline gives CDR1 MDHEN, CDR2 SYDVKM. This CDR3 is built from 13 residues. V trimming: 6 bases; J trimming: 6 bases; junction bases outside the gene matches: 6. DNA for the CDR3: TGTGCCAGCAGGAGGGACAGGGCCCTCGAGCAGTACTTC. As protein: CASRRDRALEQYF.

A few counts support this clone. The chain links TRBV5-1 to TRBJ2-7; 10 bases agree with TRBD2. Germline CDR1 reads SGHRS; CDR2 reads YFSETQ. The V segment lost 0 bases and the J segment 8 bases; nucleotides outside the gene matches: 5. This CDR3 comprises 14 residues. The CDR3 DNA sequence: TGCGCCAGCAGCTTGGGTCTAGCGGGAGTGCAGCAGTACTTC. Its translation: CASSLGLAGVQQYF.

The rearrangement uses TRBV5-1 and TRBJ2-3; 8 nucleotides match TRBD2. CDR1 SGHRS and CDR2 YFSETQ come from the germline V gene. V was pared by 4 bases and J by 0 bases, with 10 bases of the junction left unmatched. The CDR3 extends over 17 amino acids. The CDR3 DNA reads as TGCGCCAGCAGCCCGGGAGGGCGGGCGCCTAGCACAGATACGCAGTATTTT. Its translation: CASSPGGRAPSTDTQYF.

V is TRBV7-6 and J is TRBJ2-1; D remains unclear. The CDR3 is 11 residues long. Germline CDR1 is SGHVS and CDR2 is FNYEAQ. The V end was cut by 5 bases, the J end by 5 bases, with 4 bases between. The CDR3 sequence: CASSLNNEQFF. The CDR3 DNA follows: TGTGCCAGCAGCCTAAACAATGAGCAGTTCTTC.

This chain joins TRBV12-3 or TRBV12-4 and TRBJ1-1; D ambiguous. This CDR3 region has 13 residues. V shed 4 bases and J shed 2 bases, with 8 bases lying between them. In nucleotides, the CDR3 is TGTGCCAGCAGTTATAACAGTAACACTGAAGCTTTCTTT. This translates into CASSYNSNTEAFF.